The 25 T cell receptor beta chains reported below all come from one sample, sequenced in a study of regulatory T cells in long-lasting Graves disease. Described time point: newly diagnosed GD, antithyroid drugs for less than 3 months. Generation of the TCR library employed RNA extracted from PBMCs. Relying on iRepertoire HTBI primers and Arm-PCR of CDR3 regions, the team built TCR beta libraries. TCRdb re-derived calls from the multiplex PCR reads in MiXCR, one entry per CDR3 protein. Of 350,000 to 500,000 distinct CDR3 sequences detected, 14% appear once; the ten largest clones hold approximately 19%. The same data also went into a second study, on T cells in Graves' hyperthyroidism and ophthalmopathy.

This material consisted of peripheral blood mononuclear cells (PBMCs), taken at new diagnosis, from a patient treated with antithyroid drugs. These receptors all stem from a woman aged 45-59 years with Graves disease.

In the case of this clonotype: This sequence may be a read error, since a much larger clone differs from it by one base. The J gene is TRBJ1-2, the V gene TRBV28, with 10 bases lining up with TRBD1. Per germline, CDR1 MDHEN and CDR2 SYDVKM. This CDR3 is 14 amino acids long. The CDR3 region has the DNA TGTGCCAGCAGTGACAGGGGGCGCGGTTATGGCCACACCTTC. Translating it yields CASSDRGRGYGHTF.

This clonotype was detected ten times or more. This chain connects TRBV28 to TRBJ2-1; 12 bases are a match to TRBD2. Germline V gene sequence: CDR1 MDHEN, CDR2 SYDVKM. V was pared by 5 bases and J by 6 bases, with 5 bases of the junction left unmatched. The CDR3 sequence is 15 residues long. CDR3 sequence reads: CASSTTSGSFNEQFF. CDR3 in DNA: TGTGCCAGCAGTACGACTAGCGGGAGTTTCAATGAGCAGTTCTTC.

This clonotype was seen many times. This sequence joins TRBV27 and TRBJ2-1; TRBD2 agrees at 8 bases. Germline assignment: CDR1 MNHEY and CDR2 SMNVEV (reference sequence). The CDR3 loop spans 15 amino acids. V trimming: 3 bases; J trimming: 7 bases; junction bases outside the gene matches: 8. The CDR3 sequence: CASSFLAGGGNEQFF. DNA for the CDR3: TGTGCCAGCAGTTTTTTGGCGGGAGGTGGTAATGAGCAGTTCTTC.

This clonotype was counted at least ten times. The gene calls are TRBV6-5 and TRBJ1-2, with a tentative D call TRBD1 (5 bases). Deletions cut 4 bases from V and 5 bases from J, with 11 bases between. CDR1 is MNHEY, CDR2 SVGAGI, per germline. CDR3 size: 13 residues. The DNA for the CDR3 is TGTGCCAGCAGTTTCCGAAGACAGTATGGCTACACCTTC. This encodes CASSFRRQYGYTF.

V and J are TRBV24-1 and TRBJ2-7; 10 bases are shared with TRBD2. V was pared by 5 bases and J by 3 bases, with 15 bases of the junction left unmatched. Germline V gives CDR1 KGHDR, CDR2 SFDVKD. CDR3 length equals 18 residues. The CDR3 DNA follows: TGTGCCACCAGTGGCCGACCCCCCCTAGCGGGAGACCGCTACGAGCAGTACTTC. Translated, it gives CATSGRPPLAGDRYEQYF.

At least ten counts were recorded for this clonotype. J is TRBJ2-1 and V is TRBV7-9; 10 nucleotides match TRBD1. Germline values: CDR1 SEHNR, CDR2 FQNEAQ (reference sequence). Trimming at V came to 6 bases and at J to 2 bases, leaving 7 bases not matched to a gene. The CDR3 runs 16 residues. DNA of the CDR3: TGTGCCAGCAGACTCCCCGGGACAGGGGCCTACAATGAGCAGTTCTTC. Encoded protein: CASRLPGTGAYNEQFF.

This clonotype was detected many times. The chain uses TRBV15 and TRBJ2-1; possibly TRBD1 for D (5 bases). The length of the CDR3 is 15 residues. Trimming cost V 0 bases and J 4 bases, with 10 bases left between them. Germline-derived CDR1 and CDR2 are LNHNV and YYDKDF (reference sequence). The chain's CDR3 is CATSRDQGTYNEQFF. The CDR3 region has the DNA TGTGCCACCAGCAGAGATCAGGGCACTTACAATGAGCAGTTCTTC.

The sample holds a few counts of this clonotype. The chain uses TRBV30 and TRBJ1-4; no clear D. The V gene lost 1 base and the J gene lost 8 bases, with 11 bases spanning the gap. Germline V lookup: CDR1 GTSNPN, CDR2 SVGIG (reference sequence). The CDR3 totals 13 residues. The DNA for the CDR3 is TGTGCCTGGAGTGACCTCTTGGGCGAAAAACTGTTTTTT. Protein product: CAWSDLLGEKLFF.

This clonotype has only a few counts. This chain joins TRBV9 and TRBJ2-1; TRBD2 matches 14 bases. The CDR3 is 19 residues long. Germline CDR1 is SGDLS and CDR2 is YYNGEE. The J segment lost 7 bases and the V segment lost 0 bases, leaving 12 bases of the junction unmatched. CDR3 in DNA: TGTGCCAGCAGCGTAGCGGGTAGTTTCAGGACTAGCGGGAGGAATGAGCAGTTCTTC. This translates into CASSVAGSFRTSGRNEQFF.

This clonotype appeared many times. CDR3: CASRLGRDDSNQPQHF. CDR3 nucleotide sequence: TGTGCCAGCAGACTAGGACGGGATGATAGCAATCAGCCCCAGCATTTT. V is TRBV28 and J is TRBJ1-5; D ambiguous. The germline V and J ends were trimmed by 6 bases and 0 bases, with 15 bases remaining between them. The CDR3 sequence is 16 residues long. Germline V CDR1 and CDR2: MDHEN, SYDVKM.

This clonotype was found a few times. V and J are TRBV7-9 and TRBJ1-5, with 10 positions matching TRBD1. In germline, CDR1 is SEHNR, CDR2 FQNEAQ (reference sequence). CDR3 length: 15 residues. V was clipped by 5 bases and J by 4 bases; unmatched bases: 5. The CDR3 reads CASSRGTGENQPQHF. CDR3 DNA: TGTGCCAGCAGCCGGGGGACAGGGGAGAATCAGCCCCAGCATTTT.

This clonotype was seen ten or more times. The chain is built from TRBV7-2 and TRBJ2-1; TRBD2 aligns across 7 bases. CDR1 SGHTA and CDR2 FQGNSA come from the germline V gene. This CDR3 contains 16 residues. J gave up 0 bases and V 2 bases, and 4 bases lay outside the gene matches. This chain's CDR3 is CASSLQAGNSYNEQFF. CDR3 in DNA: TGTGCCAGCAGCTTACAAGCGGGGAACTCCTACAATGAGCAGTTCTTC.

This clonotype was detected many times. V usage is TRBV5-4 and J usage is TRBJ2-7; 11 nucleotides match TRBD1. Looked up from germline, CDR1 is SGHNT and CDR2 is YYREEE (reference sequence). CDR3 length: 14 residues. V shed 9 bases and J 4 bases; nucleotides not matched to a gene: 9. The CDR3 loop reads CATGVGQGAYEQYF. The CDR3, as DNA: TGTGCCACCGGTGTCGGACAGGGGGCTTACGAGCAGTACTTC.

The chain recombines TRBV19 with TRBJ2-7; the D gene is possibly TRBD2 (6 bases). The CDR3 loop spans 16 amino acids. V lost 5 bases to trimming and J lost 2 bases, with 19 bases between them. From germline, CDR1 is LNHDA and CDR2 SQIVND (reference sequence). The CDR3 DNA sequence: TGTGCCAGTAGTTATCGTGTGCAGGACTATACCTACGAGCAGTACTTC. Translated: CASSYRVQDYTYEQYF.

This clonotype was recorded many times. This chain uses TRBV28 with TRBJ2-5; 7 nucleotides align to TRBD1. After removal of 4 bases from V and 0 bases from J, the junction contained 2 bases not matched to a gene. There are 14 residues in the CDR3. Looked up from germline, CDR1 is MDHEN and CDR2 is SYDVKM. In DNA, the CDR3 is TGTGCCAGCAGTTCGGGACAGAACCAAGAGACCCAGTACTTC. This encodes CASSSGQNQETQYF.

This clonotype was counted many times. This chain joins TRBV7-8 and TRBJ2-7; TRBD2 agrees at 10 bases. V shed 6 bases, J shed 7 bases, and the junction held 12 bases outside the gene matches. This CDR3 comprises 15 residues. Germline CDR1 is SGHVS and CDR2 is FQNEAQ. The CDR3: CASSPGKLAGWEQYF. CDR3 sequence (DNA): TGTGCCAGCAGTCCCGGAAAACTAGCGGGATGGGAGCAGTACTTC.

As regards this clonotype: A clone one base away is much larger, so this may be a read error. This chain connects TRBV5-1 to TRBJ2-3, with 8 bases identical to TRBD1. The CDR3 runs 15 residues. Trimming at V came to 4 bases and at J to 7 bases, leaving 11 bases not matched to a gene. CDR1 and CDR2 (germline): SGHRS, YFSETQ. The CDR3 nucleotides read TGCGCCAGCAGCCAGGGACAGGCGGGGACATATACGCAGTATTTT. This encodes CASSQGQAGTYTQYF.

This clonotype was recorded many times. This chain joins TRBV18 and TRBJ2-7, with D possibly being TRBD1 (5 bases). CDR1 is KGHSH and CDR2 is LQKENI in the germline V gene. This CDR3 comprises 14 residues. Trimming took 0 bases from V and 4 from J, leaving 10 bases between them. CDR3 sequence reads: CASSPPQGGYEQYF. CDR3 nucleotide sequence: TGTGCCAGCTCACCACCCCAGGGTGGGTACGAGCAGTACTTC.

This clonotype was counted many times. V and J are TRBV29-1 and TRBJ1-2; D call uncertain. The V end was cut by 3 bases, the J end by 0 bases, with 8 bases between. From germline, CDR1 is SQVTM and CDR2 ANQGSEA. The CDR3 contains 13 residues. The CDR3 DNA is TGCAGCGTTGAGAGACACGCTAACTATGGCTACACCTTC. Amino acids: CSVERHANYGYTF.

The chain employs TRBV5-1 and TRBJ2-1, with TRBD2 identical over 8 bases. Germline V lookup: CDR1 SGHRS, CDR2 YFSETQ. Losses at the gene ends were 3 bases for V and 4 bases for J; bases not matched to a gene: 6. This CDR3 is 15 amino acids long. The CDR3 sequence: CASSSTPGGYNEQFF. The CDR3 bases are TGCGCCAGCAGCTCCACTCCGGGAGGGTACAATGAGCAGTTCTTC.

This clonotype came up many times. The rearrangement uses TRBV7-3 and TRBJ2-1; TRBD2 agrees at 8 bases. The CDR3 covers 16 residues. Per the germline V gene, CDR1 is SGHTA and CDR2 is FQGTGA. The V segment lost 2 bases and the J segment 8 bases; nucleotides outside the gene matches: 11. The CDR3 bases are TGTGCCAGCAGCTTAGGGCTCAGCGGGAGTAATGATGAGCAGTTCTTC. Amino acids: CASSLGLSGSNDEQFF.

This clonotype was seen just once. A much larger clone differs from this one at a single base, so this may be a read error. V is TRBV2 and J is TRBJ2-1; perhaps TRBD1 as D (6 bases). This CDR3 contains 17 residues. CDR1 and CDR2 (germline): SNHLY, FYNNEI. CDR3 amino acids: CASNQAGVSIYQETQCF. CDR3 nucleotides: TGTGCCAGCAACCAAGCAGGGGTTTCGATCTACCAAGAGACCCAGTGCTTC.

Concerning this clonotype: This may be a read error: a much more frequent sequence differs by one nucleotide. The J gene is TRBJ2-5, the V gene TRBV28, with D possibly matching TRBD2 (5 bases). From germline, CDR1 is MDHEN and CDR2 SYDVKM. V was pared by 2 bases and J by 13 bases, with 20 bases between. CDR3 size: 14 residues. The CDR3 sequence is CASSLIRDVGIRYF. The CDR3 DNA sequence: TGTGCCAGCAGTTTAATTCGGGATGTTGGCATTCGGTACTTC.

In its sample, this clonotype was seen many times. This chain connects TRBV7-9 to TRBJ2-1; 13 bases fit TRBD2. The V gene's germline CDR1 is SEHNR and CDR2 FQNEAQ (reference sequence). V lost 5 bases to trimming and J lost 5 bases; unmatched junction nucleotides: 9. The CDR3 runs to 17 residues. The CDR3 reads CASSPRGGTSGDNEQFF. The CDR3 DNA reads as TGTGCCAGCAGCCCGAGAGGAGGGACTAGCGGGGACAATGAGCAGTTCTTC.

This clonotype occurred many times. The chain is built from TRBV7-2 and TRBJ2-3, with D maybe TRBD2 (5 bases). Germline V gene lookup returns CDR1 SGHTA and CDR2 FQGNSA. The CDR3 extends over 14 amino acids. Trimming removed 6 bases from V and 0 bases from J, with 10 bases in between. CDR3 in DNA: TGTGCCAGCAGTCAAGGACTTAGCACAGATACGCAGTATTTT. It codes for CASSQGLSTDTQYF.